These T cell receptor beta chains were read from a single sample in a study of a mutant IDH1 vaccine in newly diagnosed glioma. The repertoire was sequenced with immunoSEQ multiplex PCR; TCRdb's copy has only in-frame clones and lacks some. Among about 26,000 clones, 70% to 90% were seen once, and the ten largest hold around 29%. Their antigen targets remain unknown. Sequencing was performed on PBMCs, taken from a glioma patient whose treatment included an IDH1 peptide vaccine. Every receptor here comes from a man aged 25-45 years with glioma. Both conserved end residues are trimmed from each CDR3. Part of the rows lack a size; the others show once, few, many or a class for expanded clones.

J,V,size,CDR3
TRBJ1-2,TRBV6-5,-,ASSYQGRNYGYT
TRBJ2-5,TRBV18,-,ASSLRHSQETQY
TRBJ2-3,TRBV7-3,few,ASSDGPGAGDTQY
TRBJ1-2,TRBV30,-,AWSDRRLRGRIGGYT
TRBJ2-2,TRBV4-1,-,ASSLRGGTGELF
TRBJ2-3,TRBV29-1,-,SVTGNTDTQY
TRBJ1-1,TRBV19,few,ASSLSRETEAF
TRBJ2-1,TRBV29-1,-,SVERGGGSSYNEQF
TRBJ2-1,TRBV20-1,-,SARRVNEQF
TRBJ1-4,TRBV27,few,ASSRLGVSTNEKLF
TRBJ2-7,TRBV2,once,ASSDSVGGSYEQY
TRBJ2-7,TRBV7-9,-,ASSLLAGEGYEQY
TRBJ2-5,TRBV6-5,-,ASTRGARETQY
TRBJ2-7,TRBV28,-,ASSPAFYEQY
TRBJ1-5,TRBV12-5,few,ASGQDNQPQH
TRBJ1-6,TRBV5-5,-,ASQRSTGRNSPLH
TRBJ2-5,TRBV15,-,ATSGIWDREEETQY
TRBJ1-6,TRBV7-2,-,ASSSPQGAYNSPLH
TRBJ1-1,TRBV27,-,ASRKIMNTEAF
TRBJ2-5,TRBV2,-,ASSGPGQGGETQY
TRBJ1-6,TRBV19,-,ASSITRNSPLH
TRBJ1-1,TRBV19,-,ASSPGQLISEAF
TRBJ1-1,TRBV10-2,-,ASKSSGRVTEAF
TRBJ1-1,TRBV5-1,-,ASSLPGGEVTEAF
TRBJ1-5,TRBV28,-,ASISQPGNQPQH
TRBJ2-7,TRBV27,-,ASISWTSGRAEQY
TRBJ1-5,TRBV6-5,-,ASSYQPQH
TRBJ1-1,TRBV4-1,-,ASSQNVWGPTEAF
TRBJ2-7,TRBV27,-,ASSPQDRGGYEQY
TRBJ2-7,TRBV18,-,ASSPRGGDEQY
TRBJ1-2,TRBV6-5,-,ASSRDVQYGYT
TRBJ2-2,TRBV29-1,-,SVRETRAGELF
TRBJ1-2,TRBV19,-,ASSKGRDYGYT
TRBJ1-1,TRBV5-6,-,ASRYEGNGNTEAF
TRBJ1-3,TRBV5-4,-,ASSLGPSGNTIY
TRBJ2-7,TRBV5-1,-,ASSLVQGTVLEQY
TRBJ2-7,TRBV29-1,few,SVEVLDSAHEQY
TRBJ2-5,TRBV30,-,AWSVRPETQY
TRBJ2-5,TRBV13,-,ASRHSRGGEETQY
TRBJ1-3,TRBV15,-,ATSSSRGFGNTIY
TRBJ1-2,TRBV25-1,-,ASSEFGGGSDYGYT
TRBJ1-6,TRBV7-8,-,ASSTRGPNSPLH
TRBJ1-5,TRBV6-1,-,ASSEEGFSNQPQH
TRBJ2-3,TRBV18,-,ASSPQQYPDTQY
TRBJ2-7,TRBV7-6,-,ASSPTRTDEQY
TRBJ1-5,TRBV19,-,ASALDRANYQPQH
TRBJ2-5,TRBV2,-,ASSFGTASRGTQY
TRBJ2-7,TRBV5-1,-,ASSLVGGTYEQY
TRBJ1-2,TRBV6-1,-,ASSPGGQTSYGYT
TRBJ2-3,TRBV18,-,ASSPTGGLDTDTQY
TRBJ1-2,TRBV6-5,-,ASSRQGYGYT
TRBJ1-1,TRBV9,-,ASSVVLAMNTEAF
TRBJ1-4,TRBV5-1,once,ASSLEGTGQEKLF
TRBJ2-3,TRBV5-1,-,ASSLARFLQDTQY
TRBJ2-2,TRBV2,few,ASSLTGGTGELF
TRBJ1-5,TRBV10-3,few,AIKGRENQPQH
TRBJ2-1,TRBV19,-,ASSIGPGRLNEQF
TRBJ2-7,TRBV10-3,-,AISDGYEQY